This TCR beta chain appears in the sequencing data of a study of T cells in Graves' hyperthyroidism and ophthalmopathy. General study findings and limits: Blood held most thyroid clonotypes expanded above 0.001 frequency.

The CDR3 consists of 15 residues. J gave up 4 bases and V 3 bases, and 3 bases lay outside the gene matches. The germline CDR1 and CDR2 sequences are DFQATT and SNEGSKA (reference sequence). The study left out patients who had uncontrolled infection, other autoimmune disease, pregnancy or lactation. An approximately 10 ml volume of fresh peripheral blood provided the PBMCs. The TCR beta CDR3 regions underwent amplification using RNA transcripts as the source. HTBI primers were used for first-round RT-PCR of the TCR CDR3. TCRdb redid the calling of the multiplex PCR reads with MiXCR, one entry per CDR3 protein. The sample holds roughly 570,000 distinct CDR3 sequences; about 15% are singletons and the top ten take under 8%. This clonotype was recorded many times. Its antigen is unknown.

This clonotype was obtained from a woman in her thirties with Graves' hyperthyroidism. Sequencing was done on a sample of blood. The chain couples TRBV20-1 to TRBJ2-1; 13 bases line up with TRBD2. CDR3 protein: CSASWGLAGYNEQFF. The CDR3, as DNA: TGCAGTGCTAGTTGGGGACTAGCGGGGTACAATGAGCAGTTCTTC.